This T cell receptor beta chain appears in the sequencing data of a study of blood T cell repertoires in COVID-19. This clone was counted once. Repertoires were generated with immunoSEQ multiplex PCR, while TCRdb's copy carries only in-frame clones and drops some. The sample holds a few hundred thousand clones, around four fifths seen once. In germline, CDR1 is SGHTS, CDR2 YDEGEE. Trimming took 3 bases from V and 0 from J, leaving 13 bases between them. This CDR3 spans 16 amino acids. Specimen: PBMCs or T cells enriched from blood (not recorded which). V and J are TRBV5-8 and TRBJ1-3; no clear D gene. This clonotype originated in a man aged 35 to 55 who had recovered from COVID-19. The CDR3 DNA reads TGTGCCAGCAGCTCGAACCCGGAGGGCTCTGGAAACACCATATATTTT. Its translation: CASSSNPEGSGNTIYF.